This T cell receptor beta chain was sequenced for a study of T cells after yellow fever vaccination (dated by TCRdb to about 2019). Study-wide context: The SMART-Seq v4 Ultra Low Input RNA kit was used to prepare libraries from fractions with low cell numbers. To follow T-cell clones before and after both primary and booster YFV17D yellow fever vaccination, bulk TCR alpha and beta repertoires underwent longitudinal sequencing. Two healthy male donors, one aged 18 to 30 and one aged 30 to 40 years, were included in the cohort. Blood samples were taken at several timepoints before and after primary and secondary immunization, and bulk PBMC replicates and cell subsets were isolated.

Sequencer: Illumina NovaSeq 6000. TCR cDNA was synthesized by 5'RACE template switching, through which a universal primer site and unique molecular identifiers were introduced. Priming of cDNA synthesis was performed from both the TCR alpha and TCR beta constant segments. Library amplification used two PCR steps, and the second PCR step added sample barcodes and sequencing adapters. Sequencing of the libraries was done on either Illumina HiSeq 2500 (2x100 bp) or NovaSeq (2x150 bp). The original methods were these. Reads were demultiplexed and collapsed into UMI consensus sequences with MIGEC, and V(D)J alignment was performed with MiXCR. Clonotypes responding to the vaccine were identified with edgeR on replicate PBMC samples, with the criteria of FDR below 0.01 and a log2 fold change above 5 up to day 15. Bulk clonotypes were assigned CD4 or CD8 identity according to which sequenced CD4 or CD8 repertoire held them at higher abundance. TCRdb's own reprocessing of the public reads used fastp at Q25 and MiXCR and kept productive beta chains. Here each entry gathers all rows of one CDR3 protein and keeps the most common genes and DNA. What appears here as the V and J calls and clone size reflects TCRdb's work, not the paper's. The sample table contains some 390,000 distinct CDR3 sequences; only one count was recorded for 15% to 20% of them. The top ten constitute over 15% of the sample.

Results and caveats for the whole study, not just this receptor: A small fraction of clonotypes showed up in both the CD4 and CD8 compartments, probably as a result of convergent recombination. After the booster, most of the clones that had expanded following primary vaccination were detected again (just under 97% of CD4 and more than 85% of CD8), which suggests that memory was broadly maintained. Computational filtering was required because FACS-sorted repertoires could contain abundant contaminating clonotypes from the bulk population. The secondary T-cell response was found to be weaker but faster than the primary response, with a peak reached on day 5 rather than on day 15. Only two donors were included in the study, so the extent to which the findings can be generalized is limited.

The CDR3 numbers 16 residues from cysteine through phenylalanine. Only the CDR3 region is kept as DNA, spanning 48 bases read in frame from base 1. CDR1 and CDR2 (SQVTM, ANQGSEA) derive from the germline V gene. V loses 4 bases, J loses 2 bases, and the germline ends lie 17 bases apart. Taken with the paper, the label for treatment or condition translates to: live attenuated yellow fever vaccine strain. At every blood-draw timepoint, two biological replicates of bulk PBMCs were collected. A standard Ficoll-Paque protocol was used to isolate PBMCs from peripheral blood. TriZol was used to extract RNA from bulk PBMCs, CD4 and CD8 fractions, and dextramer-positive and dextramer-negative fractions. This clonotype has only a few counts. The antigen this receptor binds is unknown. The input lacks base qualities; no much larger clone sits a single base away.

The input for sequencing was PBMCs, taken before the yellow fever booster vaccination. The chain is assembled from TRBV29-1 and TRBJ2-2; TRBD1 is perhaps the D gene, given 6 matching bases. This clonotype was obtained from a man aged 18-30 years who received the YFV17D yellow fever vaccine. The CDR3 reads CSVVSVQGENTGELFF. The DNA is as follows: TGCAGCGTTGTATCTGTACAGGGCGAAAACACCGGGGAGCTGTTTTTT.